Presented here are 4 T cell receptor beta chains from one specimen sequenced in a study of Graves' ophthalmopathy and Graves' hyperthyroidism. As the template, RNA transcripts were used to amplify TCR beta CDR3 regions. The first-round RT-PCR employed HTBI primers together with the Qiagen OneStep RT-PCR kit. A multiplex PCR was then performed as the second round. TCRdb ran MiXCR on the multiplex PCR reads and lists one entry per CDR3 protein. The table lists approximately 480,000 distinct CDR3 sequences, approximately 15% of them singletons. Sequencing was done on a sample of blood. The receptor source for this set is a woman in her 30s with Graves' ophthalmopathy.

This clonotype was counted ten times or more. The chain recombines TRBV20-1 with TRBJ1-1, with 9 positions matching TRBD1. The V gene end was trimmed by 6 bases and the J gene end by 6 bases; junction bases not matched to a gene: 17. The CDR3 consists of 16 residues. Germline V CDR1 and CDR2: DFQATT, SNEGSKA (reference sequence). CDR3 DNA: TGCAGTGCCAGGGACAGGGAGGTTTGGGGGTTTGCTGAAGCTTTCTTT. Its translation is CSARDREVWGFAEAFF.

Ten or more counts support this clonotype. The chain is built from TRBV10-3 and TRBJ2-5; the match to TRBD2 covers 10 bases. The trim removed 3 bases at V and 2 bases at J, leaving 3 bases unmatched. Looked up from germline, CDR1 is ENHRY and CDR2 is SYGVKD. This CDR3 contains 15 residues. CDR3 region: CAISEISGGQETQYF. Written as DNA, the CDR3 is TGTGCCATCAGTGAAATTAGCGGGGGGCAAGAGACCCAGTACTTC.

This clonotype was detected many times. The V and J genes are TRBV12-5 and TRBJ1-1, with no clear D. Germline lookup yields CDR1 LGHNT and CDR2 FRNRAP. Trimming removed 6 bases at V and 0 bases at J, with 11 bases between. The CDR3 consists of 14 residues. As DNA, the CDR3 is TGTGCTAGTGGGGCAGCCTTTGTGAACACTGAAGCTTTCTTT. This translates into CASGAAFVNTEAFF.

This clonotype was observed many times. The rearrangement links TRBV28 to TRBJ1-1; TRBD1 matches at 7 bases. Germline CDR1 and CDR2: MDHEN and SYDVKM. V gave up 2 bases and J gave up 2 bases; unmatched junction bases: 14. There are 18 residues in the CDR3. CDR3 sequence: CASSLTPGQSSTNTEAFF. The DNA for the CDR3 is TGTGCCAGCAGTTTAACACCGGGACAGTCGTCGACTAACACTGAAGCTTTCTTT.